This T cell receptor (beta chain) emerged from a study of vaccination and CD4 T cells after COVID-19. Treatment of the sample: approximately 9-day PBMC culture with coronavirus spike peptide pools or control peptides (ViraFEST assay). An Oncomine TCR Beta short-read assay was used to sequence the DNA from cultured CD4+ T cells. TCRdb redid the calling of the PCR reads with MiXCR, one entry per CDR3 protein. The sample contains around 2,500 distinct CDR3 sequences, around 34% of which appear only once. As regards this clonotype: Its matching antigen is unknown.

Trimming stripped 0 bases from V and 7 bases from J, with 17 bases between. Germline-derived CDR1 and CDR2 are DFQATT and SNEGSKA (reference sequence). The CDR3 contains 15 residues. This clonotype was sampled from a human donor who had recovered from COVID-19. The chain couples TRBV20-1 to TRBJ2-3, with D perhaps TRBD1 (6 bases). Sequenced sample: CD4+ T cells from blood, cultured in vitro. CDR3 sequence: CSAREAGAKGNTQYF. The CDR3 DNA follows: TGCAGTGCTAGAGAGGCAGGGGCCAAAGGGAATACGCAGTATTTT.